What follows are 12 T cell receptor beta chains derived from one specimen sequenced in a study of T cells in localized non-small cell lung cancer. The repertoire was sequenced with immunoSEQ multiplex PCR; TCRdb's copy has only in-frame clones and lacks some. In the table there are about 79,000 clones, almost 85% of which are singletons. The source material was peripheral blood, sampled before any cancer treatment. These TCRs come from an older female donor with stage I lung adenocarcinoma.

As regards this clone: The junction shows a germline mismatch at one end, possibly a read error. V gene TRBV11-2 combines with J gene TRBJ2-3, with D perhaps being TRBD1 or TRBD2 (5 bases each). Per the germline V gene, CDR1 is SGHAT and CDR2 is FQNNGV. The CDR3 is 14 residues long. The CDR3 DNA reads as TGTGCCGGCAGCTTCCGGGGACCCACAGATACGCAGTATTTT. It is translated as CAGSFRGPTDTQYF.

This chain uses TRBV5-1 with TRBJ2-7; no firm D call. The CDR3 is 15 amino acids. From germline, CDR1 is SGHRS and CDR2 YFSETQ. V lost 2 bases and J lost 2, with 14 bases in between. CDR3 nucleotides: TGCGCCAGCAGCTTTGGACCGTATAACCCCTACGAGCAGTACTTC. It is translated as CASSFGPYNPYEQYF.

V and J are TRBV7-3 and TRBJ2-7; TRBD1 might be the D (5 bases). The CDR3 consists of 15 residues. V was cut by 5 bases and J by 4 bases, with 18 bases left in between. Germline V CDR1 and CDR2: SGHTA, FQGTGA. CDR3 nucleotides: TGTGCCAGCAGCGACCAGGGTGGTGGAATTTACGAGCAGTACTTC. Its protein product is CASSDQGGGIYEQYF.

The genes are TRBV4-2 and TRBJ2-7; 7 bases map to TRBD2. There are 15 residues in the CDR3. CDR1 is LGHNA and CDR2 is YNFKEQ in the germline V gene. V lost 4 bases and J lost 4; bases outside the gene matches: 10. CDR3 sequence (DNA): TGTGCCAGCAGCCGCTGGGGGGAGGGCAAATACGAGCAGTACTTC. Protein sequence: CASSRWGEGKYEQYF.

The chain couples TRBV5-1 to TRBJ1-1; 10 bases line up with TRBD1. V was pared by 3 bases and J by 3 bases, with 5 bases of the junction left unmatched. This CDR3 is built from 15 residues. CDR1 and CDR2 (germline): SGHRS, YFSETQ. In DNA, the CDR3 is TGCGCCAGCAGCTCTGGACAGGGGGGGTACACTGAAGCTTTCTTT. The encoded protein is CASSSGQGGYTEAFF.

This clone was seen a handful of times. V is TRBV9 and J is TRBJ1-6; D gene ambiguous. Germline CDR1 is SGDLS and CDR2 is YYNGEE. The V end lost 4 bases, the J end lost 0 bases, and 5 bases lay between the germline ends. The CDR3 runs to 14 residues. Written as DNA, the CDR3 is TGTGCCAGCAGCCTGAGCTCCTATAATTCACCCCTCCACTTT. Encoded protein: CASSLSSYNSPLHF.

The V and J genes are TRBV5-1 and TRBJ2-7, with TRBD1 matching 8 bases. The V gene's germline CDR1 is SGHRS and CDR2 YFSETQ. There are 14 residues in the CDR3. Trimming at V came to 0 bases and at J to 6 bases, leaving 5 bases not matched to a gene. CDR3 coding DNA: TGCGCCAGCAGCTTGGTTGGACAGGGATCCGAGCAGTACTTC. Protein sequence: CASSLVGQGSEQYF.

This chain uses TRBV7-2 with TRBJ1-4; possibly TRBD1 for D (6 bases). This CDR3 spans 14 amino acids. The V and J ends lost 6 bases and 8 bases respectively, with 16 bases between them. Germline-derived CDR1 and CDR2 are SGHTA and FQGNSA. The CDR3 reads CASSQTGSQEKLFF. CDR3 in DNA: TGTGCCAGCAGTCAGACAGGAAGCCAAGAAAAACTGTTTTTT.

The rearrangement links TRBV14 to TRBJ1-1; tentative D call: TRBD1 (6 bases). The V and J ends lost 3 bases and 7 bases respectively, with 15 bases between them. The CDR3 sequence is 14 residues long. The V gene's germline CDR1 is SGHDN and CDR2 FVKESK. In DNA, the CDR3 is TGTGCCAGCAGCCAGCCCAATGGACAGAGTGAAGCTTTCTTT. Its protein product is CASSQPNGQSEAFF.

This sequence joins TRBV9 and TRBJ2-7, with D perhaps TRBD1 (6 bases). Trimming removed 4 bases at V and 3 bases at J, with 14 bases between. There are 14 residues in the CDR3. Germline loops: CDR1 SGDLS, CDR2 YYNGEE. The CDR3 protein is CASSSLSGDYEQYF. Written as DNA, the CDR3 is TGTGCCAGCAGCAGCCTGTCAGGGGACTACGAGCAGTACTTC.

The chain recombines TRBV11-1 with TRBJ2-5, with 10 bases that match TRBD2. The CDR3 covers 15 residues. V lost 4 bases and J lost 2; bases outside the gene matches: 4. CDR1 is SGHAT, CDR2 FQDESV, per germline (reference sequence). This CDR3 reads CASSSLAGAQETQYF. The CDR3 DNA follows: TGTGCCAGCAGCTCGCTAGCGGGAGCTCAAGAGACCCAGTACTTC.

The chain uses TRBV4-2 and TRBJ2-7; TRBD2 aligns across 8 bases. Trimming at V came to 0 bases and at J to 4 bases, leaving 8 bases not matched to a gene. CDR3 length equals 16 residues. Germline CDR1 reads LGHNA; CDR2 reads YNFKEQ. CDR3 nucleotides: TGTGCCAGCAGCCAAGATCCAGCGGGAGTAATATACGAGCAGTACTTC. Protein product: CASSQDPAGVIYEQYF.